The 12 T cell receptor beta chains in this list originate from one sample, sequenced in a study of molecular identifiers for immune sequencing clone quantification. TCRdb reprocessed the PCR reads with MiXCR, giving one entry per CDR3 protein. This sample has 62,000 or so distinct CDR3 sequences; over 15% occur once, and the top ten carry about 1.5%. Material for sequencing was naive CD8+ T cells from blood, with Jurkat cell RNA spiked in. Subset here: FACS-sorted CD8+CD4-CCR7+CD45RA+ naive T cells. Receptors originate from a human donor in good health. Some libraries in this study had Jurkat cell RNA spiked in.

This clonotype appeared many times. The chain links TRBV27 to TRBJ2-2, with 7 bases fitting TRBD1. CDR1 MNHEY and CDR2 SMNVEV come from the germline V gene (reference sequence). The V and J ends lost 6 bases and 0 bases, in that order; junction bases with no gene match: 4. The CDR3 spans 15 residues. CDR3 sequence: CASRETGPNTGELFF. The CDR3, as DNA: TGTGCCAGCAGGGAGACAGGGCCGAACACCGGGGAGCTGTTTTTT.

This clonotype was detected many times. The DNA of the CDR3 is TGTGCCAGCAGTAATCCCCACAGCGCCGAGTCCTCCTACAATGAGCAGTTCTTC. It encodes CASSNPHSAESSYNEQFF. The V gene is TRBV6-2 or TRBV6-3, the J gene TRBJ2-1; D uncertain. Germline assignment: CDR1 MNHEY and CDR2 SVGEGT. V was clipped by 5 bases and J by 0 bases, with 20 bases between them. The length of the CDR3 is 18 residues.

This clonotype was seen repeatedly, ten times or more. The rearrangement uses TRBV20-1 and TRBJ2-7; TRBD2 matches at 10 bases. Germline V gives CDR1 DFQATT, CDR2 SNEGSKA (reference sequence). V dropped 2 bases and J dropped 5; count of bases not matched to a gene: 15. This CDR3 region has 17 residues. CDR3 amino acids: CSARWTGLAGVADEQYF. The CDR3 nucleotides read TGCAGTGCTAGATGGACGGGCCTAGCGGGAGTGGCCGACGAGCAGTACTTC.

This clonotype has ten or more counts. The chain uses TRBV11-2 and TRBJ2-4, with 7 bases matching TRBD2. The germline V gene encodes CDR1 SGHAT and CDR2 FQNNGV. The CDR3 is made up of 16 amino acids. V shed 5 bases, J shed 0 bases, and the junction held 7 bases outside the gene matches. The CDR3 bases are TGTGCCAGCAGCCCCGGGACTACACTAGCCAAAAACATTCAGTACTTC. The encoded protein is CASSPGTTLAKNIQYF. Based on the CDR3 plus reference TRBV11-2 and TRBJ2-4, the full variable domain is EAGVAQSPRYKIIEKRQSVAFWCNPISGHATLYWYQQILGQGPKLLIQFQNNGVVDDSQLPKDRFSAERLKGVDSTLKIQPAKLEDSAVYLCASSPGTTLAKNIQYFGAGTRLSVL.

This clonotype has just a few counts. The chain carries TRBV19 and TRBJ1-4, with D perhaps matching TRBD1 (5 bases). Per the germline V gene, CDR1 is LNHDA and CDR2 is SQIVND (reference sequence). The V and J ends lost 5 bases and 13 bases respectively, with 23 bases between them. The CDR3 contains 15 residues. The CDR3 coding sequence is TGTGCCAGTAGTTTCGCTGGGGACCTAATAGCTACACTGTTTTTT. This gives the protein CASSFAGDLIATLFF.

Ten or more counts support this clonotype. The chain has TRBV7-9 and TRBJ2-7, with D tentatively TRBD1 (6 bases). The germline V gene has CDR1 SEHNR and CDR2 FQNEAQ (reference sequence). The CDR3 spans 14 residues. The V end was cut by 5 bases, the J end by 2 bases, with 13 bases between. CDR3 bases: TGTGCCAGCAGCCCGAGGACAGACACCTACGAGCAGTACTTC. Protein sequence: CASSPRTDTYEQYF. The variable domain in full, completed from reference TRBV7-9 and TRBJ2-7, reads DTGVSQNPRHKITKRGQNVTFRCDPISEHNRLYWYRQTLGQGPEFLTYFQNEAQLEKSRLLSDRFSAERPKGSFSTLEIQRTEQGDSAMYLCASSPRTDTYEQYFGPGTRLTVT.

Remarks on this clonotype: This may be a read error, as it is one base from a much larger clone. In DNA, the CDR3 is TGTGCCGGCTTCAGCCCATTGGCGGGAGGAGGCAATGAGCAGTTCTTC. It codes for CAGFSPLAGGGNEQFF. The chain couples TRBV2 to TRBJ2-1, with 8 bases aligning to TRBD2. The CDR3 length is 16 residues. Germline loops: CDR1 SNHLY, CDR2 FYNNEI. V lost 11 bases, J lost 6 bases, and 18 bases stayed unmatched.

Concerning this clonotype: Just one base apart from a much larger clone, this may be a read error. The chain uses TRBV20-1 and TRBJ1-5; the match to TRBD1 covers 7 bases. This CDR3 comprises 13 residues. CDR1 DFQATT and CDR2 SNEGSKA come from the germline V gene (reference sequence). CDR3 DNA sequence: TGCAGTGTCCAGGGGGACAGCAATCAGCTCCAGCATTTT. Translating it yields CSVQGDSNQLQHF.

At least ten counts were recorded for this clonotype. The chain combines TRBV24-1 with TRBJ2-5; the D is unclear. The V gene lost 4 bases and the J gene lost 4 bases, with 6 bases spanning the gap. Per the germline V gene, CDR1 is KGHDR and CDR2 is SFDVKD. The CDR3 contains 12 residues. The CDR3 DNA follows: TGTGCCACCAGTGACCCCGCAGAGACCCAGTACTTC. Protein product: CATSDPAETQYF.

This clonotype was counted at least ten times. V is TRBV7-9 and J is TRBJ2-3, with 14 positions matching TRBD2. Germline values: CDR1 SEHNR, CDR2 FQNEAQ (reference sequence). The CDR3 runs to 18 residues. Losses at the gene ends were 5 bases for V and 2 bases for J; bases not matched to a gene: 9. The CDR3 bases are TGTGCCAGCAGCCCGACTAGCGGGAGGGCCCGTGACACAGATACGCAGTATTTT. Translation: CASSPTSGRARDTDTQYF.

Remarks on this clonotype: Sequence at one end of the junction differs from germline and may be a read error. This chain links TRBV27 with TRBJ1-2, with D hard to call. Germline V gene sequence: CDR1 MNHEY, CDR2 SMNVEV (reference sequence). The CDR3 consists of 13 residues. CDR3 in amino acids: CTSSFSANYGYTF. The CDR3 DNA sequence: TGTACCAGCAGTTTTTCAGCTAACTATGGCTACACCTTC.

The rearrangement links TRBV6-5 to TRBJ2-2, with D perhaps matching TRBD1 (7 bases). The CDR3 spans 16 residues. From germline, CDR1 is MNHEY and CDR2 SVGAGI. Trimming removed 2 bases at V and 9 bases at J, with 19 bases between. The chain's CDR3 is CASSYRTGLLDRELFF. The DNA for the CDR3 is TGTGCCAGCAGTTACAGGACAGGACTATTGGATAGGGAGCTGTTTTTT.